The 8 T cell receptor beta chains below all came from one sample that was sequenced in a study of blood T cell repertoires in COVID-19. Sequenced by immunoSEQ multiplex PCR; TCRdb stores in-frame clones only, minus some. The table records some 70,000 clones, less than 75% of them present only once. Sequenced: peripheral blood. The receptors stem from a man aged 55-75 years with acute or convalescent COVID-19.

The chain is built from TRBV9 and TRBJ2-5; 11 nucleotides agree with TRBD1. Per the germline V gene, CDR1 is SGDLS and CDR2 is YYNGEE. The CDR3 consists of 15 residues. The V segment lost 4 bases and the J segment 9 bases; nucleotides outside the gene matches: 11. The CDR3 protein is CASSPWTGGGRAQYF. The CDR3 DNA is TGTGCCAGCAGCCCCTGGACAGGGGGCGGCCGGGCCCAGTACTTC.

This chain's CDR3 is CASNHLSGTEAFF. The DNA of the CDR3 is TGTGCCAGCAACCACCTTTCGGGCACTGAAGCTTTCTTT. The chain combines TRBV3-1 (or the pseudogene TRBV3-2) with TRBJ1-1; no reliable D call. The V end was cut by 7 bases, the J end by 4 bases, with 13 bases between. This CDR3 contains 13 residues. Per germline, CDR1 LGHDT and CDR2 YNNKEL (reference sequence).

The chain combines TRBV10-3 with TRBJ2-3, with TRBD2 matching 13 bases. The V segment lost 7 bases and the J segment 2 bases; nucleotides outside the gene matches: 6. The CDR3 spans 16 residues. Germline V gene lookup returns CDR1 ENHRY and CDR2 SYGVKD. CDR3 protein: CAIKGGLAGYTDTQYF. CDR3 DNA sequence: TGTGCCATCAAGGGGGGACTAGCGGGGTACACAGATACGCAGTATTTT.

V usage is TRBV19 and J usage is TRBJ1-1; a possible D gene is TRBD1 (5 bases). V was pared by 3 bases and J by 1 base, with 9 bases between. The CDR3 sequence is 14 residues long. Germline CDR1 LNHDA, CDR2 SQIVND (reference sequence). This chain's CDR3 is CASSIPGWNTEAFF. CDR3 nucleotide sequence: TGTGCCAGTAGTATCCCAGGGTGGAACACTGAAGCTTTCTTT.

In its sample, this clone was seen once. The rearrangement uses TRBV4-1 and TRBJ2-7; 7 bases align to TRBD2. Losses at the gene ends were 6 bases for V and 0 bases for J; bases not matched to a gene: 8. The CDR3 has 15 residues. Germline-derived CDR1 and CDR2 are MGHRA and YSYEKL. This CDR3 is CASSPTSAVSYEQYV. CDR3 coding DNA: TGCGCCAGCAGTCCTACTAGCGCGGTCTCCTACGAGCAGTACGTC.

The chain combines TRBV4-1 with TRBJ1-2; 10 positions match TRBD1. Trimming removed 4 bases from V and 3 bases from J; junction bases left unmatched: 5. CDR1 MGHRA and CDR2 YSYEKL come from the germline V gene. This CDR3 spans 15 amino acids. The CDR3 nucleotides read TGCGCCAGCAGCCGTAGGACAGGGGGGCACTATGGCTACACCTTC. It specifies CASSRRTGGHYGYTF.

This clone has a handful of counts. V gene TRBV6-2 or TRBV6-3 combines with J gene TRBJ2-1, with 10 bases matching TRBD2. J was trimmed by 6 bases and V by 4 bases; bases with no gene match: 3. The CDR3 extends over 14 amino acids. Germline-derived CDR1 and CDR2 are MNHEY and SVGEGT. The CDR3: CASSFASGSNEQFF. DNA for the CDR3: TGTGCCAGCAGTTTCGCTAGCGGGAGCAATGAGCAGTTCTTC.

The rearrangement uses TRBV5-1 and TRBJ1-5; possible D gene TRBD1, 5 bases. Between the trimmed V and J ends, which lost 2 bases and 7 bases, there was a span of 16 bases. This CDR3 region has 15 residues. Germline V gene sequence: CDR1 SGHRS, CDR2 YFSETQ. The CDR3 coding sequence is TGCGCCAGCAGCTTCGTGGGGGGGGTTGACCAGCCCCAGCATTTT. Translation: CASSFVGGVDQPQHF.